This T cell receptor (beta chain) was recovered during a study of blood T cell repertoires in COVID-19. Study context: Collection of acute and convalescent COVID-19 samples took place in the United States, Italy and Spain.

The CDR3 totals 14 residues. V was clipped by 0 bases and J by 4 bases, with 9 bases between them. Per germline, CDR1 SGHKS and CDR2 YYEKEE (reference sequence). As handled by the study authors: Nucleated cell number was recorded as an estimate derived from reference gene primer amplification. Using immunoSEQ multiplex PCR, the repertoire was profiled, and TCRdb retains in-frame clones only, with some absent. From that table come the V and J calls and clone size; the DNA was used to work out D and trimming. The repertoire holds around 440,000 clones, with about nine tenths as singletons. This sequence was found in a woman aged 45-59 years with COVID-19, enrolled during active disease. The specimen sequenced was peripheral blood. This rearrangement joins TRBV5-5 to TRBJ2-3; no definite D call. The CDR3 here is CASSLGSTSDTQYF. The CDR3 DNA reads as TGTGCCAGCAGCTTGGGGTCTACCTCAGATACGCAGTATTTT.